The 30 T cell receptor beta chains listed next were all sequenced from one sample in a study of T cell changes during pregnancy in multiple sclerosis. Sequencing was performed with immunoSEQ multiplex PCR; in TCRdb, only in-frame clones are kept and a portion is missing. The table includes about 38,000 clones, roughly 90% detected once. Sequenced material: CD8+ T cells from peripheral blood mononuclear cells, taken in the third trimester of pregnancy. The receptor set was obtained from a female donor with multiple sclerosis, enrolled in a pregnancy study.

This clone appeared once. The chain carries TRBV6-5 and TRBJ2-7, with 7 bases lining up with TRBD1. J gave up 1 base and V 2 bases, and 5 bases lay outside the gene matches. The CDR3 loop spans 15 amino acids. Germline V lookup: CDR1 MNHEY, CDR2 SVGAGI. The CDR3 protein is CASSYGQAISYEQYF. As DNA, the CDR3 is TGTGCCAGCAGTTACGGACAGGCTATTTCCTACGAGCAGTACTTC.

This clone has only one observation. The V and J genes are TRBV9 and TRBJ2-3, with 8 bases identical to TRBD2. CDR1 and CDR2 from the germline V gene are SGDLS and YYNGEE. J was trimmed by 2 bases and V by 4 bases; bases with no gene match: 6. This CDR3 contains 15 residues. The CDR3 sequence is CASSIGLASTDTQYF. The CDR3 DNA follows: TGTGCCAGCAGCATTGGACTAGCTTCCACAGATACGCAGTATTTT.

The genes are TRBV4-3 and TRBJ1-4; D is ambiguous. CDR3 length: 15 residues. Germline-derived CDR1 and CDR2 are LGHNA and YSLEER. Trimming shortened V by 1 base and J by 0 bases, and 6 bases separated the two germline ends. CDR3 protein: CASSQGATTNEKLFF. CDR3 nucleotides: TGCGCCAGCAGCCAAGGTGCGACAACTAATGAAAAACTGTTTTTT.

The V gene is TRBV7-9, the J gene TRBJ1-2; a weak D match, TRBD1 (5 bases). Trimming pared 1 base from V and 6 bases from J, leaving 15 bases between. This CDR3 region has 15 residues. Germline V CDR1 and CDR2: SEHNR, FQNEAQ (reference sequence). In DNA form, the CDR3 reads TGTGCCAGCAGCTTAGAGTCAGGGAACCTGGATGGCTACACCTTC. Translating it yields CASSLESGNLDGYTF.

The V gene is TRBV13, the J gene TRBJ2-3, with D unresolved. With 0 bases removed from V and 6 bases from J, the gap between germline ends came to 25 bases. CDR1 and CDR2 (germline): PRHDT, FYEKMQ (reference sequence). CDR3 size: 19 residues. CDR3 nucleotides: TGTGCCAGCAGCTTAGGAGTCCGAACGCCCTCGTATGGGCTTGATACGCAGTATTTT. Translating it yields CASSLGVRTPSYGLDTQYF.

By share, this clone counts as medium-sized. This chain links TRBV28 with TRBJ1-1; D remains unclear. The germline V gene encodes CDR1 MDHEN and CDR2 SYDVKM. CDR3 length: 13 residues. V gave up 2 bases and J gave up 2 bases, with 6 bases separating them. CDR3 bases: TGTGCCAGCAGTTTAGTTTTAAACACTGAAGCTTTCTTT. Translation gives CASSLVLNTEAFF.

The V call is TRBV5-4, the J call TRBJ1-2; 7 bases are a match to TRBD1. The CDR3 consists of 15 residues. Unmatched junction bases numbered 11, after V lost 4 bases and J lost 5 bases. The germline V gene has CDR1 SGHNT and CDR2 YYREEE (reference sequence). CDR3 DNA: TGTGCCAGCAGCGTGGGACAGCGTCCCCCGTATGGCTACACCTTC. Its translation is CASSVGQRPPYGYTF.

The chain recombines TRBV15 with TRBJ2-4; 8 bases align to TRBD1. Germline V gene sequence: CDR1 LNHNV, CDR2 YYDKDF (reference sequence). CDR3 length: 16 residues. The V and J ends lost 4 bases and 0 bases, in that order; junction bases with no gene match: 5. The CDR3 here is CATSTPGGLAKNIQYF. CDR3 in DNA: TGTGCCACCAGCACCCCAGGGGGCTTAGCCAAAAACATTCAGTACTTC.

The chain joins TRBV28 to TRBJ2-5, with 9 bases fitting TRBD1. V trimming: 2 bases; J trimming: 0 bases; junction bases outside the gene matches: 10. This CDR3 contains 18 residues. Germline loops: CDR1 MDHEN, CDR2 SYDVKM. The CDR3, as DNA: TGTGCCAGCAGTTTACAGGGACAGGGTCGGGCGAACCAAGAGACCCAGTACTTC. It specifies CASSLQGQGRANQETQYF.

The chain is built from TRBV2 and TRBJ2-7; 11 bases fit TRBD1. CDR1 and CDR2 from the germline V gene are SNHLY and FYNNEI. CDR3 length: 14 amino acids. Unmatched junction bases numbered 5, after V lost 6 bases and J lost 4 bases. This CDR3 reads CASRRTGGSYEQYF. The DNA of the CDR3 is TGTGCCAGCAGGCGGACAGGGGGCTCGTACGAGCAGTACTTC.

The chain recombines TRBV7-9 with TRBJ1-3; weak D call: TRBD1 (6 bases). The CDR3 length is 16 residues. Germline values: CDR1 SEHNR, CDR2 FQNEAQ (reference sequence). Trimming stripped 5 bases from V and 0 bases from J, with 14 bases between. DNA for the CDR3: TGTGCCAGCAGCCCAATTACAGGGAGCTCTGGAAACACCATATATTTT. Its protein product is CASSPITGSSGNTIYF.

The chain joins TRBV6-5 to TRBJ2-5, with 12 bases matching TRBD2. Germline trimming cut 5 bases from V and 0 bases from J; bases unmatched to any gene: 1. The CDR3 contains 15 residues. CDR1 and CDR2 from the germline V gene are MNHEY and SVGAGI. The CDR3 spells CASSRTSGDQETQYF. The CDR3, as DNA: TGTGCCAGCAGTAGGACTAGCGGGGACCAAGAGACCCAGTACTTC.

The chain recombines TRBV7-9 with TRBJ1-2; D is possibly TRBD1 (6 bases). Trimming cost V 5 bases and J 2 bases, with 18 bases left between them. From germline, CDR1 is SEHNR and CDR2 FQNEAQ (reference sequence). The CDR3 extends over 16 amino acids. The CDR3 coding sequence is TGTGCCAGCAGCCAGGCCGAGACAGGTTACAACTATGGCTACACCTTC. Encoded protein: CASSQAETGYNYGYTF.

V and J are TRBV19 and TRBJ2-1, with D tentatively TRBD1 (5 bases). CDR3 length: 14 amino acids. The V gene's germline CDR1 is LNHDA and CDR2 SQIVND (reference sequence). V was trimmed by 2 bases and J by 8 bases, leaving 13 bases between them. The CDR3 region is CASSIWQGQDEQFF. CDR3 sequence (DNA): TGTGCCAGTAGTATATGGCAGGGCCAGGATGAGCAGTTCTTC.

The rearrangement uses TRBV6-5 and TRBJ2-7; 8 bases match TRBD1. The V gene's germline CDR1 is MNHEY and CDR2 SVGAGI. The trim removed 7 bases at V and 6 bases at J, leaving 11 bases unmatched. The CDR3 has 14 residues. CDR3 sequence (DNA): TGTGCCAGCACCCCGACAGGGGAAAGTTCCGAGCAGTACTTC. Encoded protein: CASTPTGESSEQYF.

In nucleotides, the CDR3 is TGTGCCAGCAGTTTATCCGCGGGGCGGGGACAGCCCCAGCATTTT. This encodes CASSLSAGRGQPQHF. This chain links TRBV27 with TRBJ1-5, with a weak D call TRBD1 (5 bases). Germline-derived CDR1 and CDR2 are MNHEY and SMNVEV (reference sequence). V gave up 0 bases and J gave up 7 bases, with 13 bases separating them. CDR3 length equals 15 residues.

The J gene is TRBJ2-1, the V gene TRBV27; D might be TRBD1 (6 bases). The CDR3 length is 13 residues. V lost 3 bases to trimming and J lost 6 bases, with 9 bases between them. Per the germline V gene, CDR1 is MNHEY and CDR2 is SMNVEV (reference sequence). The CDR3 loop reads CASSFLGGNEQFF. The DNA of the CDR3 is TGTGCCAGCAGTTTTCTAGGGGGCAATGAGCAGTTCTTC.

This sequence joins TRBV27 and TRBJ1-4; no definite D call. The ends were cut back, 3 bases at V and 9 bases at J, with 11 bases in the middle. Germline assignment: CDR1 MNHEY and CDR2 SMNVEV (reference sequence). This CDR3 comprises 13 residues. The CDR3 sequence is CASSFAFDKKLFF. CDR3 in DNA: TGTGCCAGCAGTTTTGCGTTCGATAAAAAACTGTTTTTT. Together with reference TRBV27 and TRBJ1-4, the CDR3 gives the full variable domain: EAQVTQNPRYLITVTGKKLTVTCSQNMNHEYMSWYRQDPGLGLRQIYYSMNVEVTDKGDVPEGYKVSRKEKRNFPLILESPSPNQTSLYFCASSFAFDKKLFFGSGTQLSVL.

The rearrangement joins TRBV19 to TRBJ2-7; D might be TRBD1 (6 bases). The CDR3 consists of 15 residues. Looked up from germline, CDR1 is LNHDA and CDR2 is SQIVND (reference sequence). Trimming pared 3 bases from V and 3 bases from J, leaving 15 bases between. CDR3: CASSMVTGGIYEQYF. The DNA for the CDR3 is TGTGCCAGTAGTATGGTGACAGGCGGTATCTACGAGCAGTACTTC.

The rearrangement joins TRBV2 to TRBJ2-3, with 7 nucleotides matching TRBD2. V lost 10 bases to trimming and J lost 0 bases; unmatched junction nucleotides: 10. This CDR3 has 15 residues. Per the germline V gene, CDR1 is SNHLY and CDR2 is FYNNEI. The CDR3 DNA follows: TGTGCCATCCCAATCGCTAGCGGAAGCACAGATACGCAGTATTTT. Its protein product is CAIPIASGSTDTQYF.

This chain joins TRBV9 and TRBJ2-7; TRBD1 matches at 8 bases. Per germline, CDR1 SGDLS and CDR2 YYNGEE. J was trimmed by 0 bases and V by 4 bases; bases with no gene match: 9. The CDR3 covers 16 residues. CDR3 amino acids: CASSTRTGSSSYEQYF. CDR3 bases: TGTGCCAGCAGCACCCGGACAGGGTCAAGCTCCTACGAGCAGTACTTC.

This sequence joins TRBV6-1 and TRBJ2-7; tentatively, D is TRBD2 (5 bases). The CDR3 extends over 11 amino acids. Trimming removed 9 bases from V and 4 bases from J, with 10 bases in between. Per the germline V gene, CDR1 is MNHNS and CDR2 is SASEGT. In nucleotides, the CDR3 is TGTGCCAGAGGAGGCCGGTACGAGCAGTACTTC. Translated, it gives CARGGRYEQYF.

The V gene is TRBV7-9, the J gene TRBJ2-7; D unclear. The CDR3 covers 15 residues. Germline loops: CDR1 SEHNR, CDR2 FQNEAQ (reference sequence). The V and J ends lost 5 bases and 3 bases respectively, with 17 bases between them. CDR3 sequence (DNA): TGTGCCAGCAGCCAAGTAGTCGACTCCAACTACGAGCAGTACTTC. Translation gives CASSQVVDSNYEQYF. The whole variable domain, filled in from reference TRBV7-9 and TRBJ2-7, reads DTGVSQNPRHKITKRGQNVTFRCDPISEHNRLYWYRQTLGQGPEFLTYFQNEAQLEKSRLLSDRFSAERPKGSFSTLEIQRTEQGDSAMYLCASSQVVDSNYEQYFGPGTRLTVT.

The chain combines TRBV11-2 with TRBJ1-2; a possible D gene is TRBD1 (6 bases). Germline V CDR1 and CDR2: SGHAT, FQNNGV. V dropped 5 bases and J dropped 5 bases, with 12 bases sitting between them. This CDR3 is built from 13 residues. This CDR3 is CASSLQGVYGYTF. The CDR3 DNA reads as TGTGCCAGCAGCCTACAGGGAGTTTATGGCTACACCTTC. Variable domain in full (rest from reference TRBV11-2 and TRBJ1-2): EAGVAQSPRYKIIEKRQSVAFWCNPISGHATLYWYQQILGQGPKLLIQFQNNGVVDDSQLPKDRFSAERLKGVDSTLKIQPAKLEDSAVYLCASSLQGVYGYTFGSGTRLTVV.

V and J are TRBV19 and TRBJ1-1; 7 nucleotides agree with TRBD1. This CDR3 has 17 residues. Germline CDR1 and CDR2: LNHDA and SQIVND (reference sequence). Losses at the gene ends were 2 bases for V and 4 bases for J; bases not matched to a gene: 13. CDR3 sequence: CASSIFTPDRVATEAFF. The CDR3 DNA is TGTGCCAGTAGTATATTTACTCCCGACAGGGTGGCCACTGAAGCTTTCTTT. The full variable domain, with the rest looked up from reference TRBV19 and TRBJ1-1, is DGGITQSPKYLFRKEGQNVTLSCEQNLNHDAMYWYRQDPGQGLRLIYYSQIVNDFQKGDIAEGYSVSREKKESFPLTVTSAQKNPTAFYLCASSIFTPDRVATEAFFGQGTRLTVV.

The V and J genes are TRBV20-1 and TRBJ2-7; no clear D gene. CDR3 length equals 9 residues. Germline values: CDR1 DFQATT, CDR2 SNEGSKA (reference sequence). Deletions cut 3 bases from V and 7 bases from J, with 4 bases between. CDR3 region: CSARREQYF. The CDR3 coding sequence is TGCAGTGCTAGGAGGGAGCAGTACTTC.

The chain is built from TRBV15 and TRBJ2-7; 9 nucleotides agree with TRBD2. The V gene's germline CDR1 is LNHNV and CDR2 YYDKDF (reference sequence). Losses at the gene ends were 0 bases for V and 1 base for J; bases not matched to a gene: 7. The CDR3 loop spans 17 amino acids. The DNA of the CDR3 is TGTGCCACCAGCAGAGAACCGGGCGGGAGGGAGTCCTACGAGCAGTACTTC. Its protein is CATSREPGGRESYEQYF.

The chain combines TRBV10-3 with TRBJ2-7; TRBD2 matches at 7 bases. Germline CDR1 and CDR2: ENHRY and SYGVKD. Trimming removed 2 bases from V and 4 bases from J; junction bases left unmatched: 5. The CDR3 consists of 14 residues. CDR3 region: CAISEGGSGYEQYF. The CDR3 nucleotides are TGTGCCATCAGTGAGGGCGGGAGTGGTTACGAGCAGTACTTC.

This rearrangement joins TRBV28 to TRBJ2-3, with D unclear. This CDR3 has 13 residues. In germline, CDR1 is MDHEN, CDR2 SYDVKM. With 2 bases removed from V and 2 bases from J, the gap between germline ends came to 5 bases. CDR3 loop: CASSLLPTDTQYF. CDR3 nucleotide sequence: TGTGCCAGCAGTTTACTCCCCACAGATACGCAGTATTTT.

J is TRBJ2-7 and V is TRBV6-1, with TRBD2 identical over 11 bases. Germline V CDR1 and CDR2: MNHNS, SASEGT. The CDR3 length is 15 residues. The ends lost 1 base at V and 6 bases at J; junction bases unmatched: 5. The CDR3 bases are TGTGCCAGCAGTGAAGAAGTAGCGGGAGGGGCCGAGCAGTACTTC. Translated: CASSEEVAGGAEQYF.